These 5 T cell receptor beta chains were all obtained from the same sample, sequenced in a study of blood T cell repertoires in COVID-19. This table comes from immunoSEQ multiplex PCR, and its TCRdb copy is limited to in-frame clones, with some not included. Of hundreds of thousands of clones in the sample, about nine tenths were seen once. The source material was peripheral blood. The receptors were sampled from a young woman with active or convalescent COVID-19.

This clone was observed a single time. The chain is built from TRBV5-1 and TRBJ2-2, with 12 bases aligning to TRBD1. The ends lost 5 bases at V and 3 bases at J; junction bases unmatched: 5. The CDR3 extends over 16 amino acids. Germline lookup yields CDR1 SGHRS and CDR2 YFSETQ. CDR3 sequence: CASRGTGGDYTGELFF. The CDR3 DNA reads TGCGCCAGCAGGGGGACAGGGGGCGACTACACCGGGGAGCTGTTTTTT.

CDR3 DNA sequence: TGTGCCAGTAGTATACGAGATACGCAGTATTTT. It is translated as CASSIRDTQYF. The chain uses TRBV19 and TRBJ2-3; D is unresolved. Germline CDR1 LNHDA, CDR2 SQIVND (reference sequence). Trimming removed 2 bases from V and 5 bases from J, with 2 bases in between. This CDR3 has 11 amino acids.

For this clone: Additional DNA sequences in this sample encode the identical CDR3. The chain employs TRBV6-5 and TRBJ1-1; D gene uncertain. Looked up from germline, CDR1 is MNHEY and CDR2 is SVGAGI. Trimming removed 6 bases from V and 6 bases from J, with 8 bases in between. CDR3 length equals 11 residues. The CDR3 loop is CASSRGSEAFF. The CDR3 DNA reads TGTGCCAGCAGCCGCGGGTCTGAAGCTTTCTTT.

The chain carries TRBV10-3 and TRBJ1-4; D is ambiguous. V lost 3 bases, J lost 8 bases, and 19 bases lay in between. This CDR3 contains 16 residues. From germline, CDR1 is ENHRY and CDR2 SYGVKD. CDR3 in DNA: TGTGCCATCAGTGAAGCTCCCTTACGCGGCCCGGAAAAACTGTTTTTT. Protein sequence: CAISEAPLRGPEKLFF.

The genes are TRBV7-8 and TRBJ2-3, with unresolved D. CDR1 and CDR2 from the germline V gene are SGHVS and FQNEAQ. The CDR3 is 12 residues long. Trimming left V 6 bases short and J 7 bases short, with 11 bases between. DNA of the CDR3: TGTGCCAGCAGACAAATTGAAAATACGCAGTATTTT. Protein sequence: CASRQIENTQYF.